These 3 T cell receptor beta chains share one sample of origin, sequenced in a study of T cells in Graves' hyperthyroidism and ophthalmopathy. There were TCR beta CDR3 regions amplified from RNA transcripts. The study used the HTBI primer set for a first-round RT-PCR of the TCR CDR3. TCRdb called the multiplex PCR reads again in MiXCR, with one record for every CDR3 protein. The repertoire holds more than 500,000 distinct CDR3 sequences, with roughly 14% as singletons. What was sequenced was blood. These receptors were collected from a woman between 40 and 50 years old with Graves' ophthalmopathy.

This clonotype has at least ten counts. The chain links TRBV6-5 to TRBJ1-1; D is unresolved. V lost 2 bases, J lost 2 bases, and 6 bases lay in between. This CDR3 has 13 amino acids. CDR1 is MNHEY, CDR2 SVGAGI, per germline. The CDR3 region is CASSYGHNTEAFF. The CDR3 region has the DNA TGTGCCAGCAGTTACGGCCATAACACTGAAGCTTTCTTT.

This clonotype was seen at least ten times. The rearrangement uses TRBV20-1 and TRBJ1-5; the D is unclear. The CDR3 is made up of 14 amino acids. V was pared by 4 bases and J by 1 base, with 11 bases between. CDR1 and CDR2 from the germline V gene are DFQATT and SNEGSKA (reference sequence). The CDR3 sequence is CSAKPPVSNQPQHF. DNA of the CDR3: TGCAGTGCTAAGCCCCCAGTCAGCAATCAGCCCCAGCATTTT.

The chain couples TRBV20-1 to TRBJ2-7; the match to TRBD2 covers 7 bases. CDR3 length: 15 amino acids. Trimming at V came to 5 bases and at J to 0 bases, leaving 10 bases not matched to a gene. CDR1 is DFQATT, CDR2 SNEGSKA, per germline (reference sequence). This chain's CDR3 is CSAVRGGRGSYEQYF. The CDR3 DNA is TGCAGTGCTGTAAGGGGAGGGCGAGGCTCCTACGAGCAGTACTTC.